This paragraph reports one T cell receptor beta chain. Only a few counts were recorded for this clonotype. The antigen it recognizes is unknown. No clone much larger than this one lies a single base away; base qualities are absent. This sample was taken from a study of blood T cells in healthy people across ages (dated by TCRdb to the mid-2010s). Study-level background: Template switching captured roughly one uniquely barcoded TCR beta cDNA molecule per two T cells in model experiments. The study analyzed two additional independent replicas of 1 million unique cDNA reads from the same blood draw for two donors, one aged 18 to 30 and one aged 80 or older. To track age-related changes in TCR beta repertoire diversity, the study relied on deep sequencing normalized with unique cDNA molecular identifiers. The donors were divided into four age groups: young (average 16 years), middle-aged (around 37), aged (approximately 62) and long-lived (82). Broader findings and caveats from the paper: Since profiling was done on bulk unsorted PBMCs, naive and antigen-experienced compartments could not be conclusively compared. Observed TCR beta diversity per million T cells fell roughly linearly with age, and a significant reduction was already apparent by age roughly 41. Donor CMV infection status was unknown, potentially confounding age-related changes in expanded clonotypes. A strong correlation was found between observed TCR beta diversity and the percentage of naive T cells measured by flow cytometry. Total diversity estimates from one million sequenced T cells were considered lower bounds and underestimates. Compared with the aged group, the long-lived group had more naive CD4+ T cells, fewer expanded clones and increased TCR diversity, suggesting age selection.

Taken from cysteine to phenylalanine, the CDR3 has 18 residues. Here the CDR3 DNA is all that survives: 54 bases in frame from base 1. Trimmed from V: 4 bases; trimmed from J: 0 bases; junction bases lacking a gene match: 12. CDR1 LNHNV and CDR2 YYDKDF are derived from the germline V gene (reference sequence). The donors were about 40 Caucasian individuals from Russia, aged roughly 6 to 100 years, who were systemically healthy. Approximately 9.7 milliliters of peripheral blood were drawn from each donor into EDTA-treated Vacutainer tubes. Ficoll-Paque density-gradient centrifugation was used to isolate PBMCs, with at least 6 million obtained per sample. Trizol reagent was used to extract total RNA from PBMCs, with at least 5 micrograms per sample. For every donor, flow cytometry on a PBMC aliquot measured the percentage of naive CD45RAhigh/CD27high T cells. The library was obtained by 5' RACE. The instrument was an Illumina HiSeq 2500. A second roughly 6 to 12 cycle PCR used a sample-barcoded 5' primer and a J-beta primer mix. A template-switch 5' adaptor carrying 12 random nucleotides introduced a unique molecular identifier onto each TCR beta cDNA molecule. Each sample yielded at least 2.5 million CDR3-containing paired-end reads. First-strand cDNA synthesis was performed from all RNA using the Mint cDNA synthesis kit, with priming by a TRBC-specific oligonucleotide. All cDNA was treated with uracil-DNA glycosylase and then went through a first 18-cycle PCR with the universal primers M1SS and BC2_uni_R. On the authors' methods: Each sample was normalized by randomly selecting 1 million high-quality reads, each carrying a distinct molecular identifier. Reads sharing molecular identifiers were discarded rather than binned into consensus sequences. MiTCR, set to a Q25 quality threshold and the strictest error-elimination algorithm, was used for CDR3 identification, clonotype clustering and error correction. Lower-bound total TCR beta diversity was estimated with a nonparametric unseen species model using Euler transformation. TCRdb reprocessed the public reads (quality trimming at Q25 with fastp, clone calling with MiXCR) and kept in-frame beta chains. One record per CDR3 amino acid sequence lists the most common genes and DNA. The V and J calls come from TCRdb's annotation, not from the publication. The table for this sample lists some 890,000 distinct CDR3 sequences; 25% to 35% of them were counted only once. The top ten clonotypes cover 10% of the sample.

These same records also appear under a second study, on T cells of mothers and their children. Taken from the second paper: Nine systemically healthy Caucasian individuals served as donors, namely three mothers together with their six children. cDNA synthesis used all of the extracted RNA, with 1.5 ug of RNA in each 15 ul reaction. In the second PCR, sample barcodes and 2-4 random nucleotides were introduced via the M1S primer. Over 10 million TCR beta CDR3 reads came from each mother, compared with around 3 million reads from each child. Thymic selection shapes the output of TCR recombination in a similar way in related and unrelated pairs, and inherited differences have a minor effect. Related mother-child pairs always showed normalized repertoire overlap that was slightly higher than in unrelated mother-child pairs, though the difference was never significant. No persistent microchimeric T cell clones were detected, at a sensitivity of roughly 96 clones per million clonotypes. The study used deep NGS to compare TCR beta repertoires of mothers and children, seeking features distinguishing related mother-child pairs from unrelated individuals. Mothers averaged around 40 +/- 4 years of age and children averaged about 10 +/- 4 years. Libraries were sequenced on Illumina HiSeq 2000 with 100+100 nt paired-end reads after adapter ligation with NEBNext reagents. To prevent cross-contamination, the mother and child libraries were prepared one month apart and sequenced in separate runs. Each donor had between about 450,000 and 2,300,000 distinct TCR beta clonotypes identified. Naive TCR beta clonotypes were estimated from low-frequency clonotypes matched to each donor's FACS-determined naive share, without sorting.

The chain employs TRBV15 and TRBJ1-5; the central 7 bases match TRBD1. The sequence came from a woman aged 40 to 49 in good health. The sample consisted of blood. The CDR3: CATSNPGQRLYSNQPQHF. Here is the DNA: TGTGCCACCAGCAACCCGGGACAGAGACTATATAGCAATCAGCCCCAGCATTTT.